The 23 T cell receptor beta chains below were found in one sample sequenced in a study of cytomegalovirus exposure and HLA in healthy donors. Libraries were prepared by immunoSEQ multiplex PCR; TCRdb keeps only in-frame clonotypes and omits some of them. The sample includes about 360,000 clones, more than 80% of them seen just once. The sequencing sample was made of PBMCs. The receptors here all came from a woman aged 18 to 35 in good health and CMV-seronegative.

The chain carries TRBV5-1 and TRBJ1-2; a weak D match, TRBD1 (6 bases). CDR1 SGHRS and CDR2 YFSETQ come from the germline V gene. The V and J ends lost 6 bases and 5 bases respectively, with 14 bases between them. The CDR3 length is 13 residues. The CDR3 DNA reads TGCGCCAGCACGGGTCTCGGACAGTATGGCTACACCTTC. Its translation: CASTGLGQYGYTF.

The rearrangement joins TRBV6-5 to TRBJ2-4; D is possibly TRBD2 (6 bases). Trimming shortened V by 2 bases and J by 9 bases, and 11 bases separated the two germline ends. Germline V CDR1 and CDR2: MNHEY, SVGAGI. This CDR3 spans 13 amino acids. CDR3 nucleotide sequence: TGTGCCAGCAGTTACAAATTCGGGGGCATTCAGTACTTC. Its translation is CASSYKFGGIQYF.

This rearrangement joins TRBV10-3 to TRBJ2-1; perhaps TRBD2 as D (7 bases). The CDR3 loop spans 14 amino acids. CDR1 and CDR2 from the germline V gene are ENHRY and SYGVKD. The V and J ends lost 5 bases and 3 bases respectively, with 11 bases between them. The CDR3 loop is CAISSGTFYNEQFF. DNA of the CDR3: TGTGCCATCAGTAGCGGGACATTCTACAATGAGCAGTTCTTC.

CDR3 nucleotide sequence: TGTGCCAGCAGCCAAGATAGCGGCTCAAACCCCTACGAGCAGTACTTC. It codes for CASSQDSGSNPYEQYF. The V call is TRBV4-2, the J call TRBJ2-7, with D perhaps matching TRBD2 (6 bases). The V gene's germline CDR1 is LGHNA and CDR2 YNFKEQ. This CDR3 comprises 16 residues. The V gene lost 0 bases and the J gene lost 2 bases, with 14 bases spanning the gap.

The chain uses TRBV7-9 and TRBJ2-7; 14 bases align to TRBD2. Germline V lookup: CDR1 SEHNR, CDR2 FQNEAQ (reference sequence). The CDR3 runs to 15 residues. Trimming removed 5 bases from V and 6 bases from J; junction bases left unmatched: 6. CDR3 sequence reads: CASSAGLAGVFEQYF. DNA for the CDR3: TGTGCCAGCAGCGCGGGACTAGCGGGGGTATTCGAGCAGTACTTC.

This chain links TRBV4-2 with TRBJ2-2, with 8 bases identical to TRBD1. The germline gives CDR1 LGHNA, CDR2 YNFKEQ. CDR3 length: 17 amino acids. Trimming cost V 0 bases and J 6 bases; bases outside gene matches: 9. CDR3 sequence reads: CASSQEEGRGLAGELFF. CDR3 sequence (DNA): TGTGCCAGCAGCCAAGAGGAAGGCAGGGGGCTGGCCGGGGAGCTGTTTTTT.

The J gene is TRBJ1-2, the V gene TRBV7-8; D possibly corresponds to TRBD1 (6 bases). This CDR3 has 19 amino acids. CDR1 is SGHVS and CDR2 is FQNEAQ in the germline V gene. V dropped 5 bases and J dropped 0 bases, with 25 bases sitting between them. The CDR3 protein is CASSPRGWPGTEANYGYTF. CDR3 bases: TGTGCCAGCAGCCCTAGGGGGTGGCCGGGGACCGAAGCTAACTATGGCTACACCTTC.

This clone is a singleton in its sample. Here the CDR3 DNA reads TGTGCCAGCAGCCGACAGGGGGCGCTTATCTATGGCTACACCTTC. It translates to CASSRQGALIYGYTF. The chain links TRBV28 to TRBJ1-2; 10 bases are a match to TRBD1. The CDR3 totals 15 residues. The germline V gene has CDR1 MDHEN and CDR2 SYDVKM. V lost 6 bases, J lost 4 bases, and 8 bases stayed unmatched.

The chain joins TRBV7-2 to TRBJ2-7; no reliable D call. Germline V lookup: CDR1 SGHTA, CDR2 FQGNSA. V lost 4 bases to trimming and J lost 3 bases, with 4 bases between them. This CDR3 spans 11 amino acids. The CDR3 reads CASSYNYEQYF. The CDR3 nucleotides read TGTGCCAGCAGCTACAACTACGAGCAGTACTTC.

This chain links TRBV29-1 with TRBJ2-1, with a tentative D call TRBD1 (5 bases). Per the germline V gene, CDR1 is SQVTM and CDR2 is ANQGSEA. V lost 5 bases and J lost 4, with 12 bases in between. The CDR3 runs to 13 residues. CDR3 sequence (DNA): TGCAGCGTTCAGGGTGGTATATACAATGAGCAGTTCTTC. It specifies CSVQGGIYNEQFF.

Turning to this clone: This same CDR3 is encoded by further DNA sequences in the sample. The chain has TRBV5-1 and TRBJ2-3; the match to TRBD2 covers 10 bases. The germline V gene encodes CDR1 SGHRS and CDR2 YFSETQ. The CDR3 totals 16 residues. The trim removed 0 bases at V and 1 base at J, leaving 2 bases unmatched. In nucleotides, the CDR3 is TGCGCCAGCAGCTTGGGTACTAGCGGGGGCACAGATACGCAGTATTTT. It yields the protein CASSLGTSGGTDTQYF.

This chain links TRBV6-1 with TRBJ1-1; 8 nucleotides agree with TRBD1. There are 13 residues in the CDR3. V gave up 11 bases and J gave up 4 bases; unmatched junction bases: 9. Germline assignment: CDR1 MNHNS and CDR2 SASEGT. The CDR3 here is CAGRTGLGTEAFF. In DNA, the CDR3 is TGTGCCGGACGGACAGGGCTGGGCACTGAAGCTTTCTTT.

DNA of the CDR3: TGTGCCAGCAGCGTAGGTAATAGCGGCACAGATACGCAGTATTTT. It translates to CASSVGNSGTDTQYF. This chain joins TRBV9 and TRBJ2-3; D is perhaps TRBD2 (5 bases). With 0 bases removed from V and 1 base from J, the gap between germline ends came to 9 bases. This CDR3 region has 15 residues. The germline CDR1 and CDR2 sequences are SGDLS and YYNGEE.

V gene TRBV15 combines with J gene TRBJ2-6; the D is unclear. V lost 5 bases and J lost 1, with 12 bases in between. The CDR3 is made up of 16 amino acids. The germline V gene has CDR1 LNHNV and CDR2 YYDKDF (reference sequence). The CDR3 DNA sequence: TGTGCCACCAGCGCTCAGACTGGTTCTGGGGCCAACGTCCTGACTTTC. Amino acid sequence: CATSAQTGSGANVLTF.

This chain uses TRBV27 with TRBJ1-4; weak D call: TRBD1 (5 bases). The ends were cut back, 4 bases at V and 6 bases at J, with 9 bases in the middle. Germline CDR1 MNHEY, CDR2 SMNVEV (reference sequence). The CDR3 is made up of 13 amino acids. The CDR3 DNA reads TGTGCCAGCAGTTCCCAGGGCCATGAAAAACTGTTTTTT. It specifies CASSSQGHEKLFF.

This rearrangement joins TRBV14 to TRBJ2-7, with D possibly matching TRBD1 (5 bases). V gave up 3 bases and J gave up 2 bases, with 17 bases separating them. The CDR3 is made up of 16 amino acids. Germline CDR1 reads SGHDN; CDR2 reads FVKESK. The DNA for the CDR3 is TGTGCCAGCAGCCAGCTACAGGCCCCCCGGACCTACGAGCAGTACTTC. Protein: CASSQLQAPRTYEQYF.

This clone was counted between two and nine times. The chain links TRBV5-4 to TRBJ2-7; 10 nucleotides align to TRBD2. The CDR3 consists of 14 residues. Germline values: CDR1 SGHNT, CDR2 YYREEE (reference sequence). The J segment lost 4 bases and the V segment lost 4 bases, leaving 5 bases of the junction unmatched. The CDR3 nucleotides read TGTGCCAGCAGCCAAGCGGGGGGGCAGTACGAGCAGTACTTC. Its translation: CASSQAGGQYEQYF. The whole variable domain, filled in from reference TRBV5-4 and TRBJ2-7, reads ETGVTQSPTHLIKTRGQQVTLRCSSQSGHNTVSWYQQALGQGPQFIFQYYREEENGRGNFPPRFSGLQFPNYSSELNVNALELDDSALYLCASSQAGGQYEQYFGPGTRLTVT.

The rearrangement joins TRBV6-5 to TRBJ2-5, with D possibly matching TRBD2 (6 bases). The CDR3 spans 13 residues. The V gene's germline CDR1 is MNHEY and CDR2 SVGAGI. V gave up 7 bases and J gave up 4 bases, with 13 bases separating them. CDR3: CASTPFGGETQYF. The CDR3 DNA sequence: TGTGCCAGCACCCCTTTCGGGGGAGAGACCCAGTACTTC.

This chain uses TRBV6-1 with TRBJ2-6; D is perhaps TRBD1 (6 bases). The V end was cut by 3 bases, the J end by 2 bases, with 8 bases between. This CDR3 has 15 amino acids. Germline V CDR1 and CDR2: MNHNS, SASEGT. CDR3 nucleotides: TGTGCCAGCAGTGATGAGGGGGCTGGGGCCAACGTCCTGACTTTC. This gives the protein CASSDEGAGANVLTF.

V usage is TRBV5-6 and J usage is TRBJ1-2; D might be TRBD1 (5 bases). Germline V gene sequence: CDR1 SGHDT, CDR2 YYEEEE. The CDR3 extends over 14 amino acids. Trimming stripped 0 bases from V and 10 bases from J, with 16 bases between. CDR3 residues: CASSLAVAGSDYTF. The DNA for the CDR3 is TGTGCCAGCAGCTTGGCCGTGGCAGGGTCAGACTACACCTTC.

The CDR3 sequence: CASSQYDGRQQETQYF. As DNA, the CDR3 is TGCGCCAGCAGCCAATACGACGGCAGGCAACAAGAGACCCAGTACTTC. The rearrangement links TRBV4-1 to TRBJ2-5; D is uncertain. V was shortened by 2 bases and J by 2 bases, with 15 bases between the two germline ends. There are 16 residues in the CDR3. Germline lookup yields CDR1 MGHRA and CDR2 YSYEKL.

CDR3 sequence: CASSTGLGREKLFF. The DNA of the CDR3 is TGTGCCAGCAGCACAGGGCTTGGTAGAGAAAAACTGTTTTTT. The V gene is TRBV2, the J gene TRBJ1-4; TRBD1 might be the D (6 bases). The CDR3 covers 14 residues. Deletions cut 6 bases from V and 8 bases from J, with 16 bases between. The germline gives CDR1 SNHLY, CDR2 FYNNEI.

The J gene is TRBJ2-7, the V gene TRBV5-6; 7 bases line up with TRBD1. In germline, CDR1 is SGHDT, CDR2 YYEEEE. The CDR3 loop spans 14 amino acids. The trim removed 5 bases at V and 2 bases at J, leaving 7 bases unmatched. CDR3 bases: TGTGCCAGCAGAGACAGGGCGAGTACCTACGAGCAGTACTTC. It translates to CASRDRASTYEQYF. Filled out from reference TRBV5-6 and TRBJ2-7, the complete variable domain reads DAGVTQSPTHLIKTRGQQVTLRCSPKSGHDTVSWYQQALGQGPQFIFQYYEEEERQRGNFPDRFSGHQFPNYSSELNVNALLLGDSALYLCASRDRASTYEQYFGPGTRLTVT.